The TCR beta chain under discussion was sequenced for a study of T cell responses to AZD1222 COVID-19 vaccine. Clones were sequenced by immunoSEQ multiplex PCR, and TCRdb holds only the in-frame ones, with some missing. The sample lists 85,000 to 90,000 clones, approximately 89% occurring once. The CDR3 is made up of 18 amino acids. In germline, CDR1 is LGHNA, CDR2 YSLEER. Trimming stripped 2 bases from V and 1 base from J, with 19 bases between. The source of this sequence is an adult in good health. The sample here was peripheral blood, taken on day 0 of AZD1222 vaccination. V usage is TRBV4-3 and J usage is TRBJ2-3; D is unresolved. The CDR3 nucleotides are TGCGCCAGCAGCCAAAGCCACGGACCCCGAGATGGCACAGATACGCAGTATTTT. Amino acids: CASSQSHGPRDGTDTQYF.